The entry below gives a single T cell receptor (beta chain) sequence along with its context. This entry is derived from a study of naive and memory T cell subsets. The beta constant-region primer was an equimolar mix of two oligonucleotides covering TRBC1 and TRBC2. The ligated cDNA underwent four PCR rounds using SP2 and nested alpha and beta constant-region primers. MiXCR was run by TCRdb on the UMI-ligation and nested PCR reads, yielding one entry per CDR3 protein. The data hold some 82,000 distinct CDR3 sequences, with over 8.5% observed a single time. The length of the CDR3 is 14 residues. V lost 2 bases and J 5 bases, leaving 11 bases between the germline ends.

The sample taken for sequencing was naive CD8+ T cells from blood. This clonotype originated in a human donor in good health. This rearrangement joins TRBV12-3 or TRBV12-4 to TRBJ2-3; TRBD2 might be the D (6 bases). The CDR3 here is CASSLLAERDTQYF. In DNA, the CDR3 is TGTGCCAGCAGTTTATTAGCGGAGAGAGATACGCAGTATTTT.